This TCR beta chain was identified in a study of response to subunit inactivated influenza vaccine. Study-level findings and limits: With each seasonal influenza vaccination, the authors suggested, few new T cells are recruited.

Of note for this clonotype: What it binds is unknown.

Trimming at V came to 4 bases and at J to 6 bases, leaving 10 bases not matched to a gene. Per the germline V gene, CDR1 is SNHLY and CDR2 is FYNNEI. This CDR3 is 15 amino acids long. One entry per CDR3 protein results from TCRdb running MiXCR on the RT-PCR reads. The sample records under 850,000 distinct CDR3 sequences, less than 20% being singletons. This specimen was PBMCs from blood, taken about 5 days after vaccination. This chain joins TRBV2 and TRBJ2-7; 9 nucleotides match TRBD2. The TCR was taken from a man between 50 and 59 years old who received an inactivated influenza vaccine. The CDR3: CASSALAGLEVEQYF. CDR3 nucleotide sequence: TGTGCCAGCAGTGCTCTAGCGGGGCTTGAAGTCGAGCAGTACTTC.